This record covers a single T cell receptor beta chain. The CDR3 has 16 residues. CDR1 is SGHAT and CDR2 is FQNNGV in the germline V gene. V was clipped by 3 bases and J by 5 bases; unmatched bases: 10. The sample belongs to a study of blood T cell repertoires in COVID-19. Study-level information: T cells, B-cell-depleted T cells, or PBMCs provided the cDNA or gDNA that served as material.

Original analysis: Quantification of nucleated cells was approximated via reference gene primer amplification. Profiling relied on immunoSEQ multiplex PCR, and the TCRdb table lists in-frame clones only, not all of them. V, J and clone size are those of that table, while D and trimming were read from the DNA. Of around 200,000 clones in the sample, approximately 85% are singletons; the top ten hold roughly 9.8%. This sequence joins TRBV11-2 and TRBJ2-5; TRBD2 matches at 9 bases. The sequence derives from a human donor with active or convalescent COVID-19. The donor label of this sample is uncertain. Sequences were obtained from peripheral blood. This chain's CDR3 is CASSFETGLAGETQYF. CDR3 in DNA: TGTGCCAGCAGCTTCGAGACGGGACTAGCAGGGGAGACCCAGTACTTC.